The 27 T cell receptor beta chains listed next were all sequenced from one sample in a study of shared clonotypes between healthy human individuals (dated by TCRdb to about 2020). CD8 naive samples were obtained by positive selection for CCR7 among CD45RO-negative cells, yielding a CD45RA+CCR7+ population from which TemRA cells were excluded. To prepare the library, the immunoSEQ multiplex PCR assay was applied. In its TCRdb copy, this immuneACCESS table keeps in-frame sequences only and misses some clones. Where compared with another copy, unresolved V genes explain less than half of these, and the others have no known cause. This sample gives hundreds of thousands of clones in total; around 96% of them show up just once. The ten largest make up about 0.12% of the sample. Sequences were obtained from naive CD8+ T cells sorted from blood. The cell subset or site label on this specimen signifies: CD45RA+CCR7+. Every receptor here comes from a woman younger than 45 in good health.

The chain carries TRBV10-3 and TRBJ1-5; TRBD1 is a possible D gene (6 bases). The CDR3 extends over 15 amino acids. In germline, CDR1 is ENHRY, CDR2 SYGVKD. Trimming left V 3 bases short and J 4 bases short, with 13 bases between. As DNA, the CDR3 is TGTGCCATCAGTGAAACAGGGTCCGCGAATCAGCCCCAGCATTTT. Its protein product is CAISETGSANQPQHF.

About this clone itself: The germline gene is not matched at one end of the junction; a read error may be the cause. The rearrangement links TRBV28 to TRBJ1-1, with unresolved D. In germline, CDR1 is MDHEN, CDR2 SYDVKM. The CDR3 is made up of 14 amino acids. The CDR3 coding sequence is TGTGCCAGCAGTTTAAACCCGACCGGTCCCGGGGAAGTCTTT. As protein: CASSLNPTGPGEVF.

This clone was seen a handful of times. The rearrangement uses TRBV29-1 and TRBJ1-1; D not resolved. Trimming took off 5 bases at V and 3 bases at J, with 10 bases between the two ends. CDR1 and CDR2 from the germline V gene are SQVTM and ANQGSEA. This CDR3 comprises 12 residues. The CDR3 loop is CSVRSGDTEAFF. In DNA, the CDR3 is TGCAGCGTTAGATCTGGTGACACTGAAGCTTTCTTT.

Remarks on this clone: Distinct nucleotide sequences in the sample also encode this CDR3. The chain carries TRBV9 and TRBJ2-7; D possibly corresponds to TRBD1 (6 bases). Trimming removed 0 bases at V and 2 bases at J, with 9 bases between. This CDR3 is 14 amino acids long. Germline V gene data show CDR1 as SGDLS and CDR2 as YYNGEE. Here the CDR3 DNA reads TGTGCCAGCAGCGTAGGTGGGGGCACCTACGAGCAGTACTTC. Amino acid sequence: CASSVGGGTYEQYF.

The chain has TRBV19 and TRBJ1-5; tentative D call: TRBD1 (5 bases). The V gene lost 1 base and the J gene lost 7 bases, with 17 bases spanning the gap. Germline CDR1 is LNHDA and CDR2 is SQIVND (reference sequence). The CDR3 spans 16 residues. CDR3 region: CASSIGRQRLDQPQHF. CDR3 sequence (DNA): TGTGCCAGTAGTATAGGGAGACAGCGGTTGGACCAGCCCCAGCATTTT.

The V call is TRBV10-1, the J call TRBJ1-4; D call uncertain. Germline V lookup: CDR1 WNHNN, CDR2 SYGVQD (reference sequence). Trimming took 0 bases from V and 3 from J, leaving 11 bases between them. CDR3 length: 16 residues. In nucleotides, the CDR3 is TGCGCCAGCAGTGAGTCGACCGGGCCGGCTAATGAAAAACTGTTTTTT. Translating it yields CASSESTGPANEKLFF.

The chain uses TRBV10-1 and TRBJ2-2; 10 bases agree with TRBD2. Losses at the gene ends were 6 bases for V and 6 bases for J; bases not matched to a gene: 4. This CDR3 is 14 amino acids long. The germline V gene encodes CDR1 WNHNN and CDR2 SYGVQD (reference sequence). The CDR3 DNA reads TGCGCCAGCAGGCACCTAGCGGGAGCCGGGGAGCTGTTTTTT. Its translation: CASRHLAGAGELFF.

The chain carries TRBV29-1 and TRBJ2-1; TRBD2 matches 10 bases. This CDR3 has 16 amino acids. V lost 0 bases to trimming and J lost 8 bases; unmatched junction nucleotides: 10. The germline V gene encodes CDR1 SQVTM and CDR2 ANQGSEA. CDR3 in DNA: TGCAGCGTTGAAGACCCCCTAGCGGGAGCATTAGATGAGCAGTTCTTC. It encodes CSVEDPLAGALDEQFF.

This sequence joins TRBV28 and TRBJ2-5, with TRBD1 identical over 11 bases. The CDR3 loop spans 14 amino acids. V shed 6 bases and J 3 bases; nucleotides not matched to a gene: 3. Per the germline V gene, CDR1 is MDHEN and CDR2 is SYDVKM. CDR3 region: CASRGTGGKETQYF. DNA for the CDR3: TGTGCCAGCAGAGGGACAGGGGGGAAAGAGACCCAGTACTTC.

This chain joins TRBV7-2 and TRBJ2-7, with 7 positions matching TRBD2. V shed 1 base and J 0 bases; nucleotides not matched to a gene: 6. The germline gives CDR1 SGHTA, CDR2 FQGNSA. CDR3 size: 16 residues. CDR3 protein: CASSLVAGASSYEQYF. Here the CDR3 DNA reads TGTGCCAGCAGCTTAGTCGCGGGAGCTAGCTCCTACGAGCAGTACTTC.

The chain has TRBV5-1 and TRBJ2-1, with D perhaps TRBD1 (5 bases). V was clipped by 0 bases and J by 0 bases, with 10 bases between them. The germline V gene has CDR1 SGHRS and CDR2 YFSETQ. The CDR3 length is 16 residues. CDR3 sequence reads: CASSLEQASSYNEQFF. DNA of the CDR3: TGCGCCAGCAGCTTGGAACAGGCGAGCTCCTACAATGAGCAGTTCTTC.

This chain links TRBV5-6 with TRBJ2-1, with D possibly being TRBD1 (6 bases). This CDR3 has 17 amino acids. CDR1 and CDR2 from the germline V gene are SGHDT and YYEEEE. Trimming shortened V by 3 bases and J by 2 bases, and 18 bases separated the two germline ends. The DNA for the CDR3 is TGTGCCAGCAGCTCGCTGACAGGTATCAACACCTACAATGAGCAGTTCTTC. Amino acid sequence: CASSSLTGINTYNEQFF.

CDR3 DNA sequence: TGTGCCAGCAGTCCCCCGGCGGGAGCGAACTACGAGCAGTACTTC. Its protein product is CASSPPAGANYEQYF. The chain carries TRBV28 and TRBJ2-7, with 7 bases matching TRBD2. Trimming removed 5 bases from V and 3 bases from J; junction bases left unmatched: 10. The germline V gene has CDR1 MDHEN and CDR2 SYDVKM. The CDR3 is 15 amino acids.

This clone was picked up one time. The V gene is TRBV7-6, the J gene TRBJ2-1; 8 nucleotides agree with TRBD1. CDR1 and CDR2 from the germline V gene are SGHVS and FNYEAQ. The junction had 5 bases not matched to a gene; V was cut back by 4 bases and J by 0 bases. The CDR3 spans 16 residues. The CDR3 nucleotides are TGTGCCAGCAGCTCAGACAGGGGCGACTCCTACAATGAGCAGTTCTTC. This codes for CASSSDRGDSYNEQFF.

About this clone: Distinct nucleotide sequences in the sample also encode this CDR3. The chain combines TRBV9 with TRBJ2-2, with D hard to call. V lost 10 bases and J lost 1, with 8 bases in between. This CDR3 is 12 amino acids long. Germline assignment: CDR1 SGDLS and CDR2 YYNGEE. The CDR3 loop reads CASRGNTGELFF. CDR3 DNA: TGTGCCTCTCGAGGGAACACCGGGGAGCTGTTTTTT.

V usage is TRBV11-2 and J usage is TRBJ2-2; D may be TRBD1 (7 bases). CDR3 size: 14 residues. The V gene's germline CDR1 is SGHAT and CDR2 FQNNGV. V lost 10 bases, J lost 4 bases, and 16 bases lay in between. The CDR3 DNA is TGTGCCAACGGGAGACAGGGTGGCACCGGGGAGCTGTTTTTT. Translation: CANGRQGGTGELFF. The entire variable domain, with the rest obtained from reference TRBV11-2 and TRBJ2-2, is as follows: EAGVAQSPRYKIIEKRQSVAFWCNPISGHATLYWYQQILGQGPKLLIQFQNNGVVDDSQLPKDRFSAERLKGVDSTLKIQPAKLEDSAVYLCANGRQGGTGELFFGEGSRLTVL.

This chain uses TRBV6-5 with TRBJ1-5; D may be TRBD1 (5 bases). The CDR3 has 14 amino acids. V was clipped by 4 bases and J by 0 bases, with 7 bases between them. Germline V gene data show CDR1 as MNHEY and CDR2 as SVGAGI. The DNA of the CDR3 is TGTGCCAGCAGTTGGGGGTATAGCAATCAGCCCCAGCATTTT. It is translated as CASSWGYSNQPQHF.

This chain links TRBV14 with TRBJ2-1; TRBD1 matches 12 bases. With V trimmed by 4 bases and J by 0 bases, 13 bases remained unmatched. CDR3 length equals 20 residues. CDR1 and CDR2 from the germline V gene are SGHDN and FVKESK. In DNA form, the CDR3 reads TGTGCCAGCAGCCGAAGAGGGGGGACAGGGGGCGTTTTCTCCTACAATGAGCAGTTCTTC. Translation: CASSRRGGTGGVFSYNEQFF.

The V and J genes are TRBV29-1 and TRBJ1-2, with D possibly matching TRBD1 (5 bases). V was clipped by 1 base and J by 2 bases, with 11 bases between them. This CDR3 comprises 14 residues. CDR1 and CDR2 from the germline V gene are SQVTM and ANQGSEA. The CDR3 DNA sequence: TGCAGCGTTGAAGCCCGGGGCGCCAACTATGGCTACACCTTC. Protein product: CSVEARGANYGYTF. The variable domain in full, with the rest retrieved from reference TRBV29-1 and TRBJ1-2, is SAVISQKPSRDICQRGTSLTIQCQVDSQVTMMFWYRQQPGQSLTLIATANQGSEATYESGFVIDKFPISRPNLTFSTLTVSNMSPEDSSIYLCSVEARGANYGYTFGSGTRLTVV.

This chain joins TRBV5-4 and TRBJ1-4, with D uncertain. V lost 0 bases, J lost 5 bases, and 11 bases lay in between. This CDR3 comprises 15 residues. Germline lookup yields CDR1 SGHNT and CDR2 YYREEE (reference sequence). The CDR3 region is CASSLGGVSNEKLFF. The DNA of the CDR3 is TGTGCCAGCAGCTTGGGCGGAGTCTCGAATGAAAAACTGTTTTTT.

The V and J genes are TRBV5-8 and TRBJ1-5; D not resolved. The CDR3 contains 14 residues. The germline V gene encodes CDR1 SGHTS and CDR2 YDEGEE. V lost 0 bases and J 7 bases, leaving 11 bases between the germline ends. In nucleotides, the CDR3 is TGTGCCAGCAGCTTGGCCGTCGGGAGCCAGCCCCAGCATTTT. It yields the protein CASSLAVGSQPQHF. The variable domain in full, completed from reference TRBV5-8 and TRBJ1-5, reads EAGVTQSPTHLIKTRGQQATLRCSPISGHTSVYWYQQALGLGLQFLLWYDEGEERNRGNFPPRFSGRQFPNYSSELNVNALELEDSALYLCASSLAVGSQPQHFGDGTRLSIL.

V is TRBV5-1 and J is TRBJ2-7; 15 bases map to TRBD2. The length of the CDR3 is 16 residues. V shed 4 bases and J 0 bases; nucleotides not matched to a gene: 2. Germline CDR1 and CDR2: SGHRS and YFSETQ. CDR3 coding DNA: TGCGCCAGCAGCCAGGGACTAGCGGGAGGCTCCTACGAGCAGTACTTC. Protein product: CASSQGLAGGSYEQYF.

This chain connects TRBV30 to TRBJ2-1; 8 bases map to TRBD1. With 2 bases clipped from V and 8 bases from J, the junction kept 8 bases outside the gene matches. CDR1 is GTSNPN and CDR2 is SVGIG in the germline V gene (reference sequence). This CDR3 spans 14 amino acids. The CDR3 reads CAWSNGQGIHEQFF. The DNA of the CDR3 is TGTGCCTGGAGTAACGGACAGGGAATCCATGAGCAGTTCTTC.

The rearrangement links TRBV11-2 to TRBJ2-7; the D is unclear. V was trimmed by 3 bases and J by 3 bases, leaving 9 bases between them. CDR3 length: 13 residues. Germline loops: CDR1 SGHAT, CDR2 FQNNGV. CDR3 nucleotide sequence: TGTGCCAGCAGCTTCTCTCCTGACTACGAGCAGTACTTC. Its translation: CASSFSPDYEQYF.

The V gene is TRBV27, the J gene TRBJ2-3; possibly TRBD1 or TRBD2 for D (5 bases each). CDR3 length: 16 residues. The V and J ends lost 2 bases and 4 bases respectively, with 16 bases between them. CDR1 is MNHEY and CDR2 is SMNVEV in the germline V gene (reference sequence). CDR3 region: CASSLMGPRFPDTQYF. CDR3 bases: TGTGCCAGCAGTTTAATGGGACCGAGGTTCCCAGATACGCAGTATTTT.

The CDR3 region has the DNA TGTGCCACCATGAGGACAGCCTCCCCGAACACTGAAGCTTTCTTT. It specifies CATMRTASPNTEAFF. The genes are TRBV15 and TRBJ1-1; tentative D call: TRBD1 (6 bases). The CDR3 covers 15 residues. Germline V gives CDR1 LNHNV, CDR2 YYDKDF (reference sequence). V was pared by 7 bases and J by 1 base, with 16 bases between.

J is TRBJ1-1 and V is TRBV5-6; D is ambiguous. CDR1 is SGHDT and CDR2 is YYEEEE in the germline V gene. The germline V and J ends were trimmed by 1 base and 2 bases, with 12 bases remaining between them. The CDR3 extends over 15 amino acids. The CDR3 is CASSLIRTENTEAFF. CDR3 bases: TGTGCCAGCAGCTTGATTAGGACGGAAAACACTGAAGCTTTCTTT.